The entry below describes one T cell receptor (beta chain). What antigen it recognizes has not been identified. No much larger clone exists at a distance of one base, and base qualities are not known. Systemically healthy Caucasian individuals from Russia, about 38 in total and aged about 6 to 90 years, were included as donors. Each donor gave ten milliliters of peripheral blood, collected into EDTA-treated Vacutainer tubes. Ficoll-Paque density-gradient centrifugation was used to isolate PBMCs, with at least 6 million obtained per sample. Trizol reagent was used to extract total RNA from the PBMCs, yielding at least 6 micrograms per sample. Naive CD45RAhigh/CD27high T cell percentages were measured by flow cytometry on a PBMC aliquot from every donor. V loses 4 bases, J loses 0 bases, and the germline ends lie 15 bases apart. The CDR3 goes from the cysteine to the phenylalanine over 17 residues. Only the CDR3 part of the read is kept: 51 bases, read in frame from the first base. The germline V gene encodes CDR1 KGHDR and CDR2 SFDVKD.

These data originate in a study of blood T cells in healthy people across ages (dated by TCRdb to between 2015 and 2017). About the full investigation: In model experiments, roughly one uniquely barcoded TCR beta cDNA molecule per two T cells was captured by template switching. To avoid experimental bias, donors of different ages were spread randomly across the sequencing lanes. To track age-related changes in TCR beta repertoire diversity, the study relied on deep sequencing normalized with unique cDNA molecular identifiers. Using the same blood draw, the study looked at two additional independent replicas of 1 million unique cDNA reads for two donors, one aged 18 to 30 and the other aged 80 or older. The donors were divided into four age groups: young (average around 16 years), middle-aged (around 41), aged (roughly 60) and long-lived (more than 75). The study at large found these results: Conclusive comparison of naive and antigen-experienced compartments was prevented by the profiling of bulk unsorted PBMCs. Because the CMV infection status of the donors was unknown, age-related changes in expanded clonotypes may potentially have been confounded. As age increased, observed TCR beta diversity per million T cells dropped in a roughly linear way, and a significant reduction was already evident by age 40. Estimates of total diversity based on one million sequenced T cells were considered lower bounds and underestimates. A strong correlation was found between observed TCR beta diversity and the percentage of naive T cells measured by flow cytometry. Compared with the aged group, more naive CD4+ T cells, fewer expanded clones and increased TCR diversity were shown by the long-lived group, suggesting age selection.

The method behind the library was 5' RACE. The data were produced on an Illumina HiSeq 2500. A second PCR of about 6 to 11 cycles was run with a J-beta primer mix and a sample-barcoded 5' primer. A template-switch 5' adaptor carrying 12 random nucleotides introduced a unique molecular identifier onto each TCR beta cDNA molecule. Each sample yielded at least 3 million CDR3-containing paired-end reads. First-strand cDNA was synthesized from all RNA with the Mint cDNA synthesis kit, primed by a TRBC-specific oligonucleotide. Following uracil-DNA glycosylase treatment, all cDNA underwent a first 18-cycle PCR with the universal primers M1SS and BC2_uni_R. Per the authors' processing: For normalization, 1 million high-quality reads were randomly selected from each sample, with every read carrying a distinct molecular identifier. Reads with shared molecular identifiers were discarded instead of being binned into consensus sequences. MiTCR, set to a Q25 quality threshold and the strictest error-elimination algorithm, was used for CDR3 identification, clonotype clustering and error correction. A nonparametric unseen species model with Euler transformation was used to estimate lower-bound total TCR beta diversity. Using fastp trimming at Q25 and MiXCR clonotype assembly, TCRdb reanalyzed the public sequencing data and kept in-frame beta chains. Rows with one shared CDR3 protein collapse into an entry with the most common genes and DNA. None of the V and J calls come from the authors' own analysis; TCRdb made them. A total of about 1,500,000 distinct CDR3 sequences appear in this sample, approximately 28% of them only once. The top ten clones comprise 7% to 9% of the sample.

The receptor was isolated from a woman aged 25-40 years in good health. What was sequenced was blood. The chain is assembled from TRBV24-1 and TRBJ2-1; a tentative D call is TRBD2 (6 bases match). The sequenced DNA is TGTGCCACCAGTGACCCGGGACGGGGGAGCTCCTACAATGAGCAGTTCTTC. Translated, this gives CATSDPGRGSSYNEQFF.